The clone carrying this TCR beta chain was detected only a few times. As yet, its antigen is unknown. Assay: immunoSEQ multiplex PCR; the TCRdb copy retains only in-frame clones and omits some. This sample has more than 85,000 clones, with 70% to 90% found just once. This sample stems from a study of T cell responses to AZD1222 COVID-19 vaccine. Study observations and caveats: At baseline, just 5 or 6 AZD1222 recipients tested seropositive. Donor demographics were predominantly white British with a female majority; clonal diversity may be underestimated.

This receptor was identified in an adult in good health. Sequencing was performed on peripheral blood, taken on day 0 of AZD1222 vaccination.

The CDR3 reads CASSQDLGEFGGYTF. Here the CDR3 DNA reads TGCGCCAGCAGCCAAGATCTGGGGGAGTTTGGTGGCTACACCTTC. The chain recombines TRBV4-3 with TRBJ1-2; TRBD1 is a possible D gene (5 bases). Per germline, CDR1 LGHNA and CDR2 YSLEER. V gave up 0 bases and J gave up 7 bases, with 15 bases separating them. The CDR3 extends over 15 amino acids.